The clone carrying this T cell receptor beta chain was recorded only once. All enrollees were roughly 18 to 95 years old and from fewer than 25 US areas. Assignments of participants to cohorts depended upon their own reported clinical history. For recovered donors of Cohort 3, there were two negative PCRs, clearance, or symptom resolution. In the authors' methods: Cell counts per sample came from amplifying reference gene primers. This table comes from immunoSEQ multiplex PCR, and its TCRdb copy is limited to in-frame clones, with some not included. V, J and clone size were drawn from that table, and D and trimming were deduced from the DNA. Among about 130,000 clones, roughly four fifths were seen once, and the ten largest hold over 15%. These data come from a study of blood T cell repertoires in COVID-19. CDR1 is SGHAT and CDR2 is FQNNGV in the germline V gene. This CDR3 region has 16 residues. V was shortened by 1 base and J by 5 bases, with 14 bases between the two germline ends.

The TCR comes from a man aged 30-40 years who had recovered from COVID-19. This chain joins TRBV11-2 and TRBJ1-4, with D possibly being TRBD1 (5 bases). The sequenced sample was PBMCs or T cells enriched from blood (not recorded which). As DNA, the CDR3 is TGTGCCAGCAGCTTAGGGGTTGCAGGGCGGAATGAAAAACTGTTTTTT. Amino acid sequence: CASSLGVAGRNEKLFF.